This TCR beta chain is from a study of blood T cell repertoires in COVID-19. Looking at the study overall: PBMCs, B-cell-depleted T cells, or T cells provided the cDNA or gDNA that made up the material.

Generated by immunoSEQ multiplex PCR, the TCRdb table keeps only in-frame clones and is missing some. The sample yields over 200,000 clones, roughly nine tenths seen once. The germline CDR1 and CDR2 sequences are MGHRA and YSYEKL. Trimming removed 1 base from V and 4 bases from J, with 16 bases in between. The CDR3 has 16 amino acids. What was sequenced was peripheral blood. This chain uses TRBV4-1 with TRBJ1-1, with D perhaps TRBD1 (5 bases). This receptor was identified in a man in his 60s who had recovered from COVID-19. The CDR3 reads CASSQGPPPRGTEAFF. The CDR3 nucleotides are TGCGCCAGCAGCCAAGGTCCCCCCCCAAGGGGCACTGAAGCTTTCTTT.